This section outlines one T cell receptor beta chain sequence together with its context. This specimen comes from a study of T cell responses to AZD1222 COVID-19 vaccine. Generated by immunoSEQ multiplex PCR, the TCRdb table keeps only in-frame clones and is missing some. This sample has under 150,000 clones, with 70% to 90% found just once. The CDR3 runs to 13 residues. V lost 4 bases and J 5 bases, leaving 11 bases between the germline ends. Per germline, CDR1 SNHLY and CDR2 FYNNEI. Specimen: peripheral blood, collected 28 days after the second AZD1222 dose. The source is an adult who received the AZD1222 COVID-19 vaccine. The chain links TRBV2 to TRBJ1-1; the D is unclear. The CDR3 is CASSVEGSTEAFF. DNA of the CDR3: TGTGCCAGCAGTGTTGAGGGATCAACTGAAGCTTTCTTT.